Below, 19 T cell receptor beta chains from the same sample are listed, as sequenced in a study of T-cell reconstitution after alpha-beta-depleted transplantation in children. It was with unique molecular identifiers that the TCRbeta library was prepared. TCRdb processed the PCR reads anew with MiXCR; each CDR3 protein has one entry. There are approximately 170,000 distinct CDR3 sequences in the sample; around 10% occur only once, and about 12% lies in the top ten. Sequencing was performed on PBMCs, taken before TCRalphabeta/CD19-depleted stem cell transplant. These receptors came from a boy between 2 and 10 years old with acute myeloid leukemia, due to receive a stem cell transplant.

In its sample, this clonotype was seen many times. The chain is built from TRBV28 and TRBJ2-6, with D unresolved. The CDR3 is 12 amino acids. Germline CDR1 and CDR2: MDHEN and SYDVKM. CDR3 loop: CATNSGANVLTF. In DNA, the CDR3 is TGTGCTACCAACTCTGGGGCCAACGTCCTGACTTTC. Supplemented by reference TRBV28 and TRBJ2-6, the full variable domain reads DVKVTQSSRYLVKRTGEKVFLECVQDMDHENMFWYRQDPGLGLRLIYFSYDVKMKEKGDIPEGYSVSREKKERFSLILESASTNQTSMYLCATNSGANVLTFGAGSRLTVL.

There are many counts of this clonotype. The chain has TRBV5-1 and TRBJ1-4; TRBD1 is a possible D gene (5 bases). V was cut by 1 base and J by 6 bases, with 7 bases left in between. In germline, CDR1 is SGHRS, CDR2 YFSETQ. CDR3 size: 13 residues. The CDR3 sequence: CASSLMGDEKLFF. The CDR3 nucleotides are TGCGCCAGCAGCTTGATGGGGGATGAAAAACTGTTTTTT.

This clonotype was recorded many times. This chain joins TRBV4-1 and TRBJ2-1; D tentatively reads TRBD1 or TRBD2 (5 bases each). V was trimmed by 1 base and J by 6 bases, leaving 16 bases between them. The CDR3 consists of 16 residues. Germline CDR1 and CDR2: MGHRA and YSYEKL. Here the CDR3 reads CASSQGWGSHPNEQFF. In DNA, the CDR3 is TGCGCCAGCAGCCAAGGATGGGGGAGCCATCCCAATGAGCAGTTCTTC.

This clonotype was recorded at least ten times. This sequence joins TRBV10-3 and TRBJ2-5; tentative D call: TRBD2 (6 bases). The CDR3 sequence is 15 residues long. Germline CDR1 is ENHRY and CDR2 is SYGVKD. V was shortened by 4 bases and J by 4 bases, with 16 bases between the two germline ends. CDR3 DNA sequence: TGTGCCATCAGTGGACTAGTTCGTGGGACAGAGACCCAGTACTTC. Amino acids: CAISGLVRGTETQYF.

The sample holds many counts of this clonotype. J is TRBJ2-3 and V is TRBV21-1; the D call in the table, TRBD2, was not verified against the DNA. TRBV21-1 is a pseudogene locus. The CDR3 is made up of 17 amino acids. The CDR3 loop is CASSKVGLATSTDTQYF. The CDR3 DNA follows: TGTGCCAGCAGCAAAGTAGGCCTAGCGACCAGCACAGATACGCAGTATTTT.

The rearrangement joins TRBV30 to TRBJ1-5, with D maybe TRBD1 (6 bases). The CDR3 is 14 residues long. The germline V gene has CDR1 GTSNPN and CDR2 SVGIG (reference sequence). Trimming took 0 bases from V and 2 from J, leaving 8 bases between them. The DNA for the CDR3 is TGTGCCTGGAGTGTGGGGGCCGGCAATCAGCCCCAGCATTTT. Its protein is CAWSVGAGNQPQHF.

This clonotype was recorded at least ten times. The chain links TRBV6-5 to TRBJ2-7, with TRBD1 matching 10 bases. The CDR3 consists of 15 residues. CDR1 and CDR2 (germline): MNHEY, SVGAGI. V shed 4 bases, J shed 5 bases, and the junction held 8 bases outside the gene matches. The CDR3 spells CASSSNGQGGDEQYF. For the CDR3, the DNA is TGTGCCAGCAGTTCCAACGGACAGGGGGGGGACGAGCAGTACTTC.

In DNA form, the CDR3 reads TGCGCCAGCAGCTCGACAGGGGGGGTCCAAGAGACCCAGTACTTC. Protein: CASSSTGGVQETQYF. This rearrangement joins TRBV5-1 to TRBJ2-5, with TRBD1 identical over 9 bases. CDR3 length: 15 residues. Germline CDR1 and CDR2: SGHRS and YFSETQ. J lost 1 base, V lost 3 bases, and 4 bases had no gene match. The complete variable domain, with remaining parts taken from reference TRBV5-1 and TRBJ2-5, reads KAGVTQTPRYLIKTRGQQVTLSCSPISGHRSVSWYQQTPGQGLQFLFEYFSETQRNKGNFPGRFSGRQFSNSRSEMNVSTLELGDSALYLCASSSTGGVQETQYFGPGTRLLVL.

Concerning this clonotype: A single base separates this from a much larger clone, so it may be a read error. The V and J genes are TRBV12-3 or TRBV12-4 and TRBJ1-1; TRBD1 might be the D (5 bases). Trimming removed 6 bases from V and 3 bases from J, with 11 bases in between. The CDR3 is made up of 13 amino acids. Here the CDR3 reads CASSLDTHTEAFF. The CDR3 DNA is TGTGCCAGCAGCCTGGACACACACACTGAAGCTTTCTTT.

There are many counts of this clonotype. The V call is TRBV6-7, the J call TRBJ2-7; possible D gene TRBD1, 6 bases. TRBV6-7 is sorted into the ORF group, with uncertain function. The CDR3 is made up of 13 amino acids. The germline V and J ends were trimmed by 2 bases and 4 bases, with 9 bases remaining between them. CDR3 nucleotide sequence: TGTGCCAGCAGTTACCGGGACACATACGAGCAGTACGTC. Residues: CASSYRDTYEQYV.

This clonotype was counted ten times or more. DNA of the CDR3: TGTGCCAGCAGGAACCCTACAGATAGAGTGGGAAACATTCAGTACTTC. Its translation: CASRNPTDRVGNIQYF. The rearrangement joins TRBV12-3 or TRBV12-4 to TRBJ2-4; D is ambiguous. V was clipped by 6 bases and J by 6 bases, with 21 bases between them. The CDR3 has 16 residues.

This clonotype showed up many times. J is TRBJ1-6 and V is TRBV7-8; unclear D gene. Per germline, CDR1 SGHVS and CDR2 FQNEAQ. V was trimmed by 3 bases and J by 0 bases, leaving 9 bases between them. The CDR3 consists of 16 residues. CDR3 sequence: CASSFPASSYNSPLHF. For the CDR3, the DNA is TGTGCCAGCAGCTTTCCTGCGAGCTCCTATAATTCACCCCTCCACTTT.

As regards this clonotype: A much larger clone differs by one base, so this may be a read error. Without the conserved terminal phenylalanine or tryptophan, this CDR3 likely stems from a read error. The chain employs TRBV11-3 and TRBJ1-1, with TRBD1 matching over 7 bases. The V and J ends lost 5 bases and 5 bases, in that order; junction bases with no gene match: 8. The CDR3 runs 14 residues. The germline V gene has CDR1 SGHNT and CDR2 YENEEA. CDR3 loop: CASSPGAGGTEAFS. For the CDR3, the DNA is TGTGCCAGCAGCCCGGGGGCAGGGGGAACTGAAGCTTTCTCT.

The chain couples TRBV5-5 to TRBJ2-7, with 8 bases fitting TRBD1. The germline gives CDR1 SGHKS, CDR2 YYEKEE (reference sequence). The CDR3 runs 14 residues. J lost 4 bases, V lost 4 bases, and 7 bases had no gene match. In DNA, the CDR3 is TGTGCCAGCAGCGGGACAGGATACCGTTACGAGCAGTACGTC. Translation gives CASSGTGYRYEQYV.

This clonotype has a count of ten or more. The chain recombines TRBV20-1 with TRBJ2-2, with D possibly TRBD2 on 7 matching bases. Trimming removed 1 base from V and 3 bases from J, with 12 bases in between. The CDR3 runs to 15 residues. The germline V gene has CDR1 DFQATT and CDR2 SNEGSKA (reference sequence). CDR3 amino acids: CSARVAGAHTGELFF. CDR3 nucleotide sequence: TGCAGTGCTAGAGTTGCGGGGGCCCACACCGGGGAGCTGTTTTTT.

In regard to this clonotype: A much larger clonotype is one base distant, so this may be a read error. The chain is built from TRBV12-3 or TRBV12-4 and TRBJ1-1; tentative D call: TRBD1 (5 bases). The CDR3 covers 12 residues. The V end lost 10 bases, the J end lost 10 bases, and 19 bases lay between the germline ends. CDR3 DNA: TGTGCCACCAGCTCAGGGTCCAGTCGAGCTTTCTTT. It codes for CATSSGSSRAFF.

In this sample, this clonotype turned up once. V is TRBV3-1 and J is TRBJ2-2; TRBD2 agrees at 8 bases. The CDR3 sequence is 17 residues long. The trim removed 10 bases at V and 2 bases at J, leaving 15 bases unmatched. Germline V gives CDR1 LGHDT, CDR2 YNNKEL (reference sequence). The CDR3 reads CATTQEFSGVNTGELFF. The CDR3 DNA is TGTGCCACCACCCAAGAATTTAGCGGGGTAAACACCGGGGAGCTGTTTTTT. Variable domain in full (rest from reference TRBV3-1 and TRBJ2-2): DTAVSQTPKYLVTQMGNDKSIKCEQNLGHDTMYWYKQDSKKFLKIMFSYNNKELIINETVPNRFSPKSPDKAHLNLHINSLELGDSAVYFCATTQEFSGVNTGELFFGEGSRLTVL.

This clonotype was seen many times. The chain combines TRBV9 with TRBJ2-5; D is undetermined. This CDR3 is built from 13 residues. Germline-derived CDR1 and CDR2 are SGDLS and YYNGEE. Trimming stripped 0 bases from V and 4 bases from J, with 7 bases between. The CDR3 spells CASSVALGETQYF. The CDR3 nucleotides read TGTGCCAGCAGCGTAGCTCTGGGAGAGACCCAGTACTTC. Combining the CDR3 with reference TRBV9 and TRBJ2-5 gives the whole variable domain DSGVTQTPKHLITATGQRVTLRCSPRSGDLSVYWYQQSLDQGLQFLIQYYNGEERAKGNILERFSAQQFPDLHSELNLSSLELGDSALYFCASSVALGETQYFGPGTRLLVL.

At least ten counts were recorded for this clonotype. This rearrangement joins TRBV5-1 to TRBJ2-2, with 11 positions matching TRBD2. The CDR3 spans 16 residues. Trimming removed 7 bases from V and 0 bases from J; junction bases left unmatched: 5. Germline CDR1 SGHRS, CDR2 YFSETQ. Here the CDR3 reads CASETSGSSNTGELFF. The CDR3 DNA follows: TGCGCCAGCGAAACTAGCGGGAGTTCGAACACCGGGGAGCTGTTTTTT.